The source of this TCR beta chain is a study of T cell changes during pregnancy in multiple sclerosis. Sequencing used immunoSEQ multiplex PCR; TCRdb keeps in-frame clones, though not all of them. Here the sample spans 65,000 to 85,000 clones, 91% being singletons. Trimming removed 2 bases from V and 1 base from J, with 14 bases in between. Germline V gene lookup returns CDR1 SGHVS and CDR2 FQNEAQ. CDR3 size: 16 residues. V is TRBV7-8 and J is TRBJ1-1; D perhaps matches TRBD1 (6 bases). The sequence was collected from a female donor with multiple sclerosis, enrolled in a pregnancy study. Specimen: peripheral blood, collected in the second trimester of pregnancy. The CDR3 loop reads CASSLLDWGQNTEAFF. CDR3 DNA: TGTGCCAGCAGCTTACTTGATTGGGGGCAGAACACTGAAGCTTTCTTT.